This T cell receptor beta chain was sequenced in a study of blood T cell repertoires in COVID-19. Germline CDR1 reads SGHNT; CDR2 reads YYREEE (reference sequence). This CDR3 contains 15 residues. The V and J ends lost 0 bases and 0 bases respectively, with 6 bases between them. TCRdb keeps only in-frame clones here, not all; method: immunoSEQ multiplex PCR. The sample carries around 250,000 clones, around nine tenths recorded once. This TCR derives from a woman in her forties or fifties who had recovered from COVID-19. The V call is TRBV5-4, the J call TRBJ2-2; D call uncertain. Input material: PBMCs or T cells enriched from blood (not recorded which). The CDR3 DNA is TGTGCCAGCAGCTTGGTGTCTTCGAACACCGGGGAGCTGTTTTTT. Translation: CASSLVSSNTGELFF.